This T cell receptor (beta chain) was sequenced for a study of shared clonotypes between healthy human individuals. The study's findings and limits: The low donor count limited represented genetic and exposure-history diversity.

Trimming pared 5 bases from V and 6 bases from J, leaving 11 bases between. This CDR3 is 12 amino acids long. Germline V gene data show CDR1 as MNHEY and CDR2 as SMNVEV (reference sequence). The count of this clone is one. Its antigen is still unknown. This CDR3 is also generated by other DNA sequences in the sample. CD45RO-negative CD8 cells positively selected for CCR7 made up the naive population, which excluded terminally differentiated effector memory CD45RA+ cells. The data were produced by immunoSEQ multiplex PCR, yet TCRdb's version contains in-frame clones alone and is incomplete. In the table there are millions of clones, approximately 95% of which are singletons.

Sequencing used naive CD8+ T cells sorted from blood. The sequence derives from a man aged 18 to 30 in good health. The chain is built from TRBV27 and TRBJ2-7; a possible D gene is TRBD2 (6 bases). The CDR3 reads CASSLLGGEQYF. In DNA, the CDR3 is TGTGCCAGCAGTCTCCTGGGGGGCGAGCAGTACTTC.